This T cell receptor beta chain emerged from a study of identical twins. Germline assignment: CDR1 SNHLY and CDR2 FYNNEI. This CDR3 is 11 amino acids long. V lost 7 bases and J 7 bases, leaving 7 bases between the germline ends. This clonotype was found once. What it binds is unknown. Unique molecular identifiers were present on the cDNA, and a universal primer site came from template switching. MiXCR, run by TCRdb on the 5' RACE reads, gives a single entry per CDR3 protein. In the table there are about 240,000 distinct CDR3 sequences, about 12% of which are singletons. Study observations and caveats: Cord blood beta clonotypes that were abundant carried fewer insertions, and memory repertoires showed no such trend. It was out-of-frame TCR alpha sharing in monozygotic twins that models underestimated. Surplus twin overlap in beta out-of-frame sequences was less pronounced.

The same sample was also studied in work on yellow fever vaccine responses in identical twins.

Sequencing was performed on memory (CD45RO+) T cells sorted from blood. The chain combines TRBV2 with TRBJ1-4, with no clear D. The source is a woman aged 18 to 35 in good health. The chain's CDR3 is CASTQREKLFF. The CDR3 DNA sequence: TGTGCCAGCACCCAACGTGAAAAACTGTTTTTT.